This TCR beta chain was observed in a study of T cells in Graves' hyperthyroidism and ophthalmopathy (dated by TCRdb to 2018 to 2020). Describing the broader study: TCR V-J signatures able to tell the groups apart were searched for in a discovery cohort of 90 to 100 patients, of whom 40 to 45 had Graves' ophthalmopathy and more than 55 had stable Graves' hyperthyroidism. An independent validation cohort of some 18 hyperthyroidism patients and 17 patients who later progressed to ophthalmopathy tested prospective prediction of ophthalmopathy. The roughly 90 discovery patients were divided at random into training and test sets in a 7:3 ratio. In addition, the study compared T-cell repertoires in thyroid tissue and in blood from roughly 6 Graves' hyperthyroidism patients. After blood sampling, hyperthyroidism patients were treated with methimazole at a starting dose of 30 mg daily, and ophthalmopathy patients were treated with high-dose intravenous methylprednisolone. The paper describes TCR Vbeta CDR3 sequencing of 140 or so peripheral blood samples, made up of 43 ophthalmopathy patients, approximately 76 hyperthyroidism patients and some 17 progressor patients.

Patients with uncontrolled infections, other autoimmune diseases, pregnancy or lactation were excluded. Diagnoses were based on clinical symptoms, serum thyroxine and TRAb, thyroid ultrasound and orbital computed tomography. Total RNA was extracted using Trizol reagent, and RNA quality was assessed on an Agilent 2100 Bioanalyzer. The TCR beta CDR3 regions were amplified from the RNA transcripts. For the first round of RT-PCR on the TCR CDR3, the HTBI primer set was used together with the Qiagen OneStep RT-PCR kit. Libraries were constructed in a second round of multiplex PCR, after which size selection and purification were carried out. Libraries were sequenced paired-end with 100 bp reads on an Illumina HiSeq2000. Per the authors' processing: SOAPnuke was used to process the raw data, with reads discarded if the reads contained adapters or uncalled bases, had a mean Phred below 15, or lacked an exact constant-primer or identifier match. High-quality paired reads were merged using COPE v1.2.5, and each unique nucleotide sequence was defined as a clonotype. MiTCR v1.1 was used to align the clonotypes against IMGT TRBV, TRBD and TRBJ reference segments. The analysis was restricted to V-J combinations with a frequency above 0.0001, which together covered roughly 99% of the repertoires. A TCS score was defined as the ratio between F50 (clonal expansion) and ExV (chaos), using BLOSUM62-based TCRdist between CDR3 peptides within each V-J. Welch's t-statistics and random forest reduced approximately 520 V-J features to roughly 13, which were used in a naive Bayes classifier (R e1071). The Morisita-Horn index was used to measure how similar the thyroid and blood repertoires were. TCRdb reprocessed the public reads (quality trimming at Q25 with fastp, clone calling with MiXCR) and kept in-frame beta chains. Under each unique CDR3 protein, matching rows form one entry showing the most common genes and DNA. These V and J calls rely on TCRdb rather than the paper's analysis. The sample table shows 480,000 or so distinct CDR3 sequences, and 46% are seen once. The ten largest account for 44% of the sample.

In regard to this clonotype: Its antigen specificity is not known. One base away there is no much larger clone; base qualities are not given.

Overall results and qualifications from the work: Most expanded thyroid clonotypes (frequency above 0.001) were also detected in blood, suggesting blood repertoires may reflect thyroid immune responses. No statistical method was used to set the sample size in advance, and investigators knew the group allocation. In cross-validation, a model built on a 13 V-J signature told ophthalmopathy apart from stable hyperthyroidism with approximately 90% sensitivity and approximately 84% specificity, and in testing the same model reached 80%/75%. In validation, progression to ophthalmopathy was predicted by the model with nearly 71% sensitivity and roughly 76% specificity, a median of roughly 6 months before onset.

In the germline V gene (reference sequence), CDR1 corresponds to DFQATT and CDR2 to SNEGSKA. The CDR3 contains 9 residues, cysteine and phenylalanine counted. The DNA shown is the 27-base CDR3, in frame from base 1. Trimming at the junction amounts to 1 base on V and 13 bases on J, and the germline ends lie 7 bases apart. The origin of this receptor is an adult woman with Graves' disease, either hyperthyroidism or ophthalmopathy (not recorded which). Sequenced sample: peripheral blood or thyroid tissue (not recorded which). The sequence joins TRBV20-1 to TRBJ1-2; no D segment can be confidently identified. The CDR3 sequence is CSARAMGTF. The bases are TGCAGTGCTAGAGCAATGGGCACCTTC.